The TCR beta chain under discussion was sequenced for a study of beta chain features in type 1 diabetes. Study-level information: The number of sorted cells examined across all samples was fewer than 110,000,000.

For this clone: The antigen remains unidentified.

Study conclusions and caveats: Patients with Type 1 diabetes showed moderately but significantly shorter TCRB CDR3s in all four CD4+ subsets.

Reverse transcription of all isolated RNA meant that expressed TCRB transcripts were sequenced. This table comes from immunoSEQ multiplex PCR, and its TCRdb copy is limited to in-frame clones, with some not included. The table lists hundreds of thousands of clones, approximately 15% of them singletons, with 0.015% to 0.017% in the top ten. The CDR3 has 14 residues. V lost 6 bases, J lost 1 base, and 1 base stayed unmatched. Germline CDR1 reads MNHNY; CDR2 reads SVGAGI (reference sequence). This chain links TRBV6-6 with TRBJ2-1; 9 bases fit TRBD1. The sample consisted of naive CD4+ T cells from blood. The TCR was taken from a man aged 18 to 29 with type 1 diabetes. DNA for the CDR3: TGTGCCAGCAGAGACAGGGGGTCCTACAATGAGCAGTTCTTC. It yields the protein CASRDRGSYNEQFF.